The subject of this entry is one T cell receptor beta chain. This sample stems from a study of TIL therapy for anti-PD-1-resistant metastatic lung cancer. As for time point: pre-treatment sample, taken before nivolumab and TIL therapy. The tumor samples were excised metastases, mostly pleural nodules or supraclavicular lymph nodes. V was cut by 5 bases and J by 11 bases, with 18 bases left in between. The CDR3 covers 13 residues. Germline V CDR1 and CDR2: LGHNA, YSLEER. The immunoSEQ assay was v3. Profiled with immunoSEQ multiplex PCR; TCRdb holds only in-frame clones, not every one. This repertoire shows about 6,400 clones, around 60% found once; its top ten account for around 5.7%.

This receptor was obtained from a person aged 25 to 85 with non-small cell lung cancer. The chain uses TRBV4-3 and TRBJ1-1; D might be TRBD1 (5 bases). This specimen consisted of tumor tissue, obtained at baseline. CDR3 loop: CASSSRGESQAFF. CDR3 nucleotide sequence: TGCGCCAGCAGCTCCCGGGGCGAATCCCAGGCTTTCTTT.